This T cell receptor (beta chain) was retrieved from a study of OX40 agonist ivuxolimab in advanced cancers. The wider study: Cohort: about 82% men, mean age around 61, aged about 23 to 80.

This clone has only one observation. Antigen unknown. Overall study results and limits: Researchers did not establish what antigens the expanded peripheral T cells target. At 0.1 to 3.0 mg/kg and by week 6, CD4+ and CD8+ T cells in the blood had expanded clonally. Relative to CD4+, CD8+ T cells held more expanded clones on average.

Sequencing used immunoSEQ multiplex PCR; TCRdb keeps in-frame clones, though not all of them. The data show approximately 20,000 clones, around four fifths seen once. The J segment lost 6 bases and the V segment lost 5 bases, leaving 4 bases of the junction unmatched. Germline CDR1 is WSHSY and CDR2 is SAAADI. The CDR3 spans 14 residues. The specimen comprised CD4+ or CD8+ T cells sorted from blood, sampled in a trial of the OX40 agonist ivuxolimab. The TCR sequence derives from an adult with an advanced solid tumor such as melanoma, head and neck, liver or kidney cancer. V and J are TRBV10-2 and TRBJ2-1; 10 nucleotides agree with TRBD2. CDR3 loop: CASSLAGVGNEQFF. CDR3 in DNA: TGCGCCAGCAGTCTAGCGGGAGTCGGCAATGAGCAGTTCTTC.